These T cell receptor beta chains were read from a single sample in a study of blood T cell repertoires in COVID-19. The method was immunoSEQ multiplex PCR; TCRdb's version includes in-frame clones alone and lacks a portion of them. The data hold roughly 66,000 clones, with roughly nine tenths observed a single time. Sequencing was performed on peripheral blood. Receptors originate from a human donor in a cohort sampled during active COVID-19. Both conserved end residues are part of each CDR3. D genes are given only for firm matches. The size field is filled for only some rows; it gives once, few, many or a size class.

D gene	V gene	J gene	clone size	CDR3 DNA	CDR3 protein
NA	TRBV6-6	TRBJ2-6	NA	TGTGCCAGCAGCGCAGGGACTGGGGCCAACGTCCTGACTTTC	CASSAGTGANVLTF
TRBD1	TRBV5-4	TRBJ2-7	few	TGTGCCAGCAGCGGCGACAGGGTCAGCTACGAGGAGCAGTACTTC	CASSGDRVSYEEQYF
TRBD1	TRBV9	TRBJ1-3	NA	TGTGCCAGCAGCGACGGGACAGGGGTGAGCTCTGGAAACACCATATATTTT	CASSDGTGVSSGNTIYF
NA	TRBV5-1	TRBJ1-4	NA	TGCGCCAGCAGCTTGGACAGATCAACTAATGAAAAACTGTTTTTT	CASSLDRSTNEKLFF
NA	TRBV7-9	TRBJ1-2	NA	TGTGCCAGCAGCTTAGGGGCAGGGGTCTATGGCTACACCTTC	CASSLGAGVYGYTF
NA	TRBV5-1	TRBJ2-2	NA	TGCGCCAGCAGCTTGGTTCCGGGAAGGGACACCGGGGAGCTGTTTTTT	CASSLVPGRDTGELFF
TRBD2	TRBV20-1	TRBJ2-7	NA	TGCAGTGCTAGTTTAGCGGGAGGCCCCTACGAGCAGTACTTC	CSASLAGGPYEQYF
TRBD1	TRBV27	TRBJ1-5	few	TGTGCCAGCAGTCCCACCCCGGACAGGGGTATCGATCAGCCCCAGCATTTT	CASSPTPDRGIDQPQHF
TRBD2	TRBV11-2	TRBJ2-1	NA	TGTGCCAGCAGCTTAGGGAGTAGCGGGAGAGTAAATGAGCAGTTCTTC	CASSLGSSGRVNEQFF
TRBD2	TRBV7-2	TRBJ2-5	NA	TGTGCCAGCAGCCCCGGACTAGCGGGGCCTTGGACCCAGTACTTC	CASSPGLAGPWTQYF
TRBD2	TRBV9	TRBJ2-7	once	TGTGCCAGCAATCGCAGCGGGGGATCCTACGAGCAGTACTTC	CASNRSGGSYEQYF
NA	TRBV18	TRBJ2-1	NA	TGTGCCAGCTCACCCGATAGTATCGATGAGCAGTTCTTC	CASSPDSIDEQFF
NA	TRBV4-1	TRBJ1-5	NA	TGCGCCAGCAGCCAAGGGGACACCAGAGGGAGGCCCCAGCATTTT	CASSQGDTRGRPQHF
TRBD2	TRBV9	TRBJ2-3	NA	TGTGCCTTGGGGGGGGCTAGCGGGACAGATACGCAGTATTTT	CALGGASGTDTQYF
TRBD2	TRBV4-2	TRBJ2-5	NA	TGTGCCAGCAGCCAAGATTCAACTAGCGGGAGAACCCAGTACTTC	CASSQDSTSGRTQYF
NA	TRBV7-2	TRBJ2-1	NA	TGTGCCAGCAGCTCCAAAGGAGCCCATGAGCAGTTCTTC	CASSSKGAHEQFF
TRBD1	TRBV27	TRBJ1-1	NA	TGTGCCAGCAGTTTCGCGACAGGGGGCGTGAGGGCTTTCTTT	CASSFATGGVRAFF
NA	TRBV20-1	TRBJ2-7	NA	TGCAGTGGGCGAGAGGTCCACGAGCAGTACTTC	CSGREVHEQYF
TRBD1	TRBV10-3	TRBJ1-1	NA	TGTGCCATCATCCCGGACAGGGACGGCACTGAAGCTTTCTTT	CAIIPDRDGTEAFF
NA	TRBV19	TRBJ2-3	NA	TGTGCCAGTAGCCAGGAGGGAAGCACAGATACGCAGTATTTT	CASSQEGSTDTQYF
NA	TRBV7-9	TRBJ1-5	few	TGTGCCAGCAGCTCGGCAGGGCACCAGCCCCAGCATTTT	CASSSAGHQPQHF
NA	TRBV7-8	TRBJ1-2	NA	TGTGCCAGCAGCTTAGTGACAGGCAACTATGGCTACACCTTC	CASSLVTGNYGYTF
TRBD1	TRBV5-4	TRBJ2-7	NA	TGTGCCAGCAGCTTGGATGGGACAGCTCCCTACGAGCAGTACTTC	CASSLDGTAPYEQYF
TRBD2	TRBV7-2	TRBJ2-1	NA	TGTGCCAGCAGCTTATTTGCGGGAGAGGTCGGTGAGCAGTTCTTC	CASSLFAGEVGEQFF
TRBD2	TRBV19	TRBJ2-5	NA	TGTGCCAGTAGTATAGTGGGCGCTAGCGGGGGGGCCTTGGAGACCCAGTACTTC	CASSIVGASGGALETQYF
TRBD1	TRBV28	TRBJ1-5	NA	TGTGCCAGCAGGACAGGGAATCAGCCCCAGCATTTT	CASRTGNQPQHF
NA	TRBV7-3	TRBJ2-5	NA	TGTGCCAGCAGCTTAAGTTCGGGAGAGACCCAGTACTTC	CASSLSSGETQYF
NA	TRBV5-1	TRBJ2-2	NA	TGCGCCAGCAGCTTACTCATAGCCTTGAACACCGGGGAGCTGTTTTTT	CASSLLIALNTGELFF
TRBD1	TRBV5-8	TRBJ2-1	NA	TGTGCCAGCAGCAGGGGACAGGGGGTTTACAATGAGCAGTTCTTC	CASSRGQGVYNEQFF
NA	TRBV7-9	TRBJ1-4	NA	TGTGCCAGCAGCTTAGGGTCAAAGCCGTCTAATGAAAAACTGTTTTTT	CASSLGSKPSNEKLFF
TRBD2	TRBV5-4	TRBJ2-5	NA	TGTGCCAGCCATTCCCAGCGGGGGGGCCAGGAGACCCAGTACTTC	CASHSQRGGQETQYF
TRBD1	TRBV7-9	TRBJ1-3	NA	TGTGCCAGCAGCACGACAGGGGAAAGTAGAAACACCATATATTTT	CASSTTGESRNTIYF
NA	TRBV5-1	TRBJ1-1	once	TGCGCCAGCAGCCCCGGGGGGGTAACAGGGACTTCTTTCTTT	CASSPGGVTGTSFF
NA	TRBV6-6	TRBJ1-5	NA	TGTGCCAGCAGTTACTCGGTTTACGAGGATCAGCCCCAGCATTTT	CASSYSVYEDQPQHF
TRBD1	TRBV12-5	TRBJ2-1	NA	TGTGCTAGTGGTCCGGGAACAGGGGACCATTCCTACAATGAGCAGTTCTTC	CASGPGTGDHSYNEQFF
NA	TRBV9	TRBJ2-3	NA	TGTGCCAGCAGCCCACGCGAGGATACGCAGTATTTT	CASSPREDTQYF
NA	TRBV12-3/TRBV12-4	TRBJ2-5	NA	TGTGCCAGCAGTTTTAGCAGTCAAGAGACCCAGTACTTC	CASSFSSQETQYF
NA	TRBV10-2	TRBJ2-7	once	TGCGCCACCAACGATTTAGCGGAGACCCCCTACGAGCAGTACTTC	CATNDLAETPYEQYF
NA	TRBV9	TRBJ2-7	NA	TGTGCCAGCAGCCCCCTGGGAGGGGGGCGACTCGAGCAGTACTTC	CASSPLGGGRLEQYF
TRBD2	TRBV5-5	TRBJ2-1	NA	TGTGCCAGCAGCTTATATTTAGCGGGAGGGATCAATGAGCAGTTCTTC	CASSLYLAGGINEQFF
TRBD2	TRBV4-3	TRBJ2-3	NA	TGCGCCAGCAGCTTGGGACTAGCCGAGAGCACAGATACGCAGTATTTT	CASSLGLAESTDTQYF
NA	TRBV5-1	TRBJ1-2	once	TGCGCCAGCAGCTTGGCGTCCGGGACAAACTATGGCTACACCTTC	CASSLASGTNYGYTF
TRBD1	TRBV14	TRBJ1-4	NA	TGTGCCAGCAGCCAAAATAAGGGACAGGGAGGTGAAAAACTGTTTTTT	CASSQNKGQGGEKLFF
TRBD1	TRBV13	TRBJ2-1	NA	TGTGCCAGCAGCAAGAGGAGGGACAGGGGGCTTAACAATGAGCAGTTCTTC	CASSKRRDRGLNNEQFF
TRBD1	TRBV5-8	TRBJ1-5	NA	TGTGCCAGCAGCTTAACAGGGGGATTGAATCAGCCCCAGCATTTT	CASSLTGGLNQPQHF
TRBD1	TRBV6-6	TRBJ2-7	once	TGTGCCAGCAGGACCGGACAGGACAGCTCCTACGAGCAGTACTTC	CASRTGQDSSYEQYF
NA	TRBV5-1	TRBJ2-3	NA	TGCGCCAGCAGCTTGGCCGGAACAGGGACAGATACGCAGTATTTT	CASSLAGTGTDTQYF
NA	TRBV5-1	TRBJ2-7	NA	TGCGCCAGCAGCCTGGCCGACCCCCACAGGGACGAGCAGTACTTC	CASSLADPHRDEQYF
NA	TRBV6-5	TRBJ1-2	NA	TGTGCCAGCAGCCGCGACAGGAGGCTGGGCTACACCTTC	CASSRDRRLGYTF
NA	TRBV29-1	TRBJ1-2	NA	TGCGGATTTTCCGGGGGGCTGAACGGCTACACCTTC	CGFSGGLNGYTF
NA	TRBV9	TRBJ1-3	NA	TGTGCCAGCAGCGGAGACGAGGCGGCAGGGGCTGGAAACACCATATATTTT	CASSGDEAAGAGNTIYF
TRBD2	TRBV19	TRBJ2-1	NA	TGTGCCAGTAGTATAGTAGGGCTAGCGGGCTCCTACAATGAGCAGTTCTTC	CASSIVGLAGSYNEQFF
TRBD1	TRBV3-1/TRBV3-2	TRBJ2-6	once	TGTGCCAGCGGGCTTTCAGGACAGGGGGCTTCTGGGGCCAACGTCCTGACTTTC	CASGLSGQGASGANVLTF
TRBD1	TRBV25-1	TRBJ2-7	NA	TGTGCCAGCAGTGAACGGGCGCGACAGGGCTCCTACGAGCAGTACTTC	CASSERARQGSYEQYF
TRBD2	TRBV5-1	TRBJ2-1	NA	TGCGCCAGCAGCTTGCGGGGTAGCGGGGGGCCCCCCCGGTTGTTCTTC	CASSLRGSGGPPRLFF
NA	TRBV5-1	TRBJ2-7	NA	TGCGCCAGCAGCCTCGCCGGGACACTCTACGAGCAGTACTTC	CASSLAGTLYEQYF
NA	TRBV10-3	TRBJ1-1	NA	TGTGCCATTCCCCAGGAGGCAGTTGAAGCTTTCTTT	CAIPQEAVEAFF
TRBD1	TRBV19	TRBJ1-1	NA	TGTGCCAGTAGTAGACAGGGGGACGCGGATGAAGCTTTCTTT	CASSRQGDADEAFF
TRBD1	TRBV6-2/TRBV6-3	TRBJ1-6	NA	TGTGCCAGCAGTTACGGTACCAGGACAGGCTGGGGCTATAATTCACCCCTCCACTTT	CASSYGTRTGWGYNSPLHF
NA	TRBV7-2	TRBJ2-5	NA	TGTGCCAGCAGCAGTGGACAACAAGAGACCCAGTACTTC	CASSSGQQETQYF